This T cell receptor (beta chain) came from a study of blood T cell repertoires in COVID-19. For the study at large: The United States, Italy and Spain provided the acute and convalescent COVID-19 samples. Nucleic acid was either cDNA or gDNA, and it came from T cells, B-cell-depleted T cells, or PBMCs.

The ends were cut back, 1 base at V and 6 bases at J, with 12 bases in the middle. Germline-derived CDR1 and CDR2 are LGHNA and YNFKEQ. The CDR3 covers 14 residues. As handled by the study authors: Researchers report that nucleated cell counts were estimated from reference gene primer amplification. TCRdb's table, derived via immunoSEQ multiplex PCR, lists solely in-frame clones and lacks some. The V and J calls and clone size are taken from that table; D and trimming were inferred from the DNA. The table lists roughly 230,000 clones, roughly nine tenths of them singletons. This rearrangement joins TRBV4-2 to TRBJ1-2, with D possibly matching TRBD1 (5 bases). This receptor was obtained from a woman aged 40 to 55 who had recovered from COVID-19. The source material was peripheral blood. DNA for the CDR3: TGTGCCAGCAGCCAAGTTCAGGGAAAGGATGGCTACACCTTC. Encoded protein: CASSQVQGKDGYTF.